The TCR beta chain described here comes from a study of CD8+CD57+ T cells in acquired aplastic anemia. The V gene end was trimmed by 0 bases and the J gene end by 6 bases; junction bases not matched to a gene: 5. There are 14 residues in the CDR3. The germline CDR1 and CDR2 sequences are SGHTS and YDEGEE. All sequencing subjects had displayed CD8+CD57+ cell expansion on flow cytometry. Untreated patients provided the blood samples, with no therapy given before sampling. Genomic DNA served as template for TCR beta VDJ and CDR3 profiling. Using its own MiXCR run on the reads, TCRdb lists one record per CDR3 protein. The data contain about 160,000 distinct CDR3 sequences, 47% of them seen just once; the ten biggest clones take up roughly 2.8%.

This TCR came from a human donor with aplastic anemia. The V and J genes are TRBV5-8 and TRBJ2-7, with 8 bases identical to TRBD1. The material sequenced was sorted CD4+, CD8+, or CD8+CD57+ T cells (not recorded which) from PBMCs. CDR3 region: CASSLEGQGGEQYF. In DNA, the CDR3 is TGTGCCAGCAGCTTGGAAGGACAGGGTGGCGAGCAGTACTTC.